Listed here are 18 T cell receptor beta chains from one sample, sequenced in a study of blood T cell repertoires in COVID-19. Profiling relied on immunoSEQ multiplex PCR, and the TCRdb table lists in-frame clones only, not all of them. The table includes roughly 200,000 clones, approximately 80% detected once. Sequencing was done on a sample of peripheral blood. Receptors originate from a human donor in a cohort sampled during active COVID-19.

This clone came up once. Other nucleotide sequences from this sample produce the same CDR3. This chain uses TRBV19 with TRBJ2-3; possible D gene TRBD2, 5 bases. V lost 2 bases, J lost 0 bases, and 9 bases lay in between. This CDR3 has 15 amino acids. Germline loops: CDR1 LNHDA, CDR2 SQIVND (reference sequence). Written as DNA, the CDR3 is TGTGCCAGTAGTATAAGTAGCGTGAGCACAGATACGCAGTATTTT. It specifies CASSISSVSTDTQYF.

The chain carries TRBV21-1 and TRBJ1-2. TRBV21-1 is termed a pseudogene. This CDR3 spans 15 amino acids. CDR3 nucleotides: TGTGCCAGCAGCAAAGCGGAGTCGGGGAACTATGGCTACACCTTC. Amino acids: CASSKAESGNYGYTF.

This clone has a single count. The chain employs TRBV3-1 (or the pseudogene TRBV3-2) and TRBJ2-3; 7 positions agree with TRBD2. The CDR3 is 13 amino acids. The J segment lost 5 bases and the V segment lost 7 bases, leaving 6 bases of the junction unmatched. The germline gives CDR1 LGHDT, CDR2 YNNKEL (reference sequence). In DNA, the CDR3 is TGTGCCAGCACCAGGGAGGGTAGAGATACGCAGTATTTT. Its protein product is CASTREGRDTQYF.

The chain combines TRBV12-3 or TRBV12-4 with TRBJ2-1; D is undetermined. The V gene lost 6 bases and the J gene lost 9 bases, with 12 bases spanning the gap. The CDR3 covers 12 residues. The CDR3, as DNA: TGTGCCAGCAGGACGGCTCCGGGTGAGCAGTTCTTC. Translation: CASRTAPGEQFF.

The rearrangement uses TRBV4-3 and TRBJ2-1, with 8 bases identical to TRBD1. The germline V gene encodes CDR1 LGHNA and CDR2 YSLEER. The V segment lost 1 base and the J segment 4 bases; nucleotides outside the gene matches: 6. This CDR3 spans 16 amino acids. CDR3 amino acids: CASSQVTGGPYNEQFF. CDR3 in DNA: TGCGCCAGCAGCCAAGTCACAGGGGGGCCTTACAATGAGCAGTTCTTC.

The chain has TRBV7-8 and TRBJ1-1; the D gene is possibly TRBD1 (6 bases). Germline V CDR1 and CDR2: SGHVS, FQNEAQ. The CDR3 has 15 amino acids. V dropped 0 bases and J dropped 5 bases, with 13 bases sitting between them. In nucleotides, the CDR3 is TGTGCCAGCAGCTTAGCGGCTACAGGGTGGACTGAAGCTTTCTTT. Its protein product is CASSLAATGWTEAFF.

The rearrangement uses TRBV23-1 and TRBJ2-1, with D possibly matching TRBD2 (5 bases). TRBV23-1 is assigned to the ORF class and has an uncertain function. V was clipped by 1 base and J by 5 bases, with 15 bases between them. The length of the CDR3 is 16 residues. The CDR3 spells CASSQYGESSHNEQFF. The CDR3 DNA follows: TGCGCCAGCAGTCAATATGGGGAGAGTTCCCACAATGAGCAGTTCTTC.

This chain links TRBV19 with TRBJ1-2; TRBD1 aligns across 10 bases. In germline, CDR1 is LNHDA, CDR2 SQIVND (reference sequence). The V gene end was trimmed by 3 bases and the J gene end by 4 bases; junction bases not matched to a gene: 2. The CDR3 length is 14 residues. CDR3 residues: CASSMTGGIYGYTF. The DNA of the CDR3 is TGTGCCAGTAGTATGACAGGGGGCATCTATGGCTACACCTTC.

The rearrangement uses TRBV27 and TRBJ2-1; unclear D gene. This CDR3 spans 11 amino acids. V dropped 6 bases and J dropped 4 bases, with 4 bases sitting between them. Germline V CDR1 and CDR2: MNHEY, SMNVEV (reference sequence). For the CDR3, the DNA is TGTGCCAGCAGAGAGTACAATGAGCAGTTCTTC. It translates to CASREYNEQFF.

In this sample, this clone turned up a few times. The chain employs TRBV10-2 and TRBJ2-7; 8 bases line up with TRBD1. The CDR3 is 12 residues long. Trimming removed 10 bases from V and 2 bases from J; junction bases left unmatched: 4. CDR1 is WSHSY and CDR2 is SAAADI in the germline V gene. The CDR3 spells CATRQGPYEQYF. DNA for the CDR3: TGCGCCACCCGACAGGGGCCCTACGAGCAGTACTTC.

This chain joins TRBV5-1 and TRBJ1-1; TRBD1 aligns across 9 bases. Per germline, CDR1 SGHRS and CDR2 YFSETQ. The CDR3 is 14 residues long. Trimming cost V 4 bases and J 3 bases; bases outside gene matches: 4. The CDR3 DNA reads TGCGCCAGCAGCCGACAGGGGGAGGACACTGAAGCTTTCTTT. Its translation: CASSRQGEDTEAFF.

The J gene is TRBJ1-5, the V gene TRBV27; 7 nucleotides align to TRBD1. The CDR3 consists of 14 residues. The trim removed 5 bases at V and 7 bases at J, leaving 8 bases unmatched. Germline V gene sequence: CDR1 MNHEY, CDR2 SMNVEV (reference sequence). The CDR3 loop is CASSPGQDTQPQHF. The DNA of the CDR3 is TGTGCCAGCAGTCCCGGACAGGATACCCAGCCCCAGCATTTT.

This chain joins TRBV11-1 and TRBJ1-5, with 7 positions matching TRBD1. The germline CDR1 and CDR2 sequences are SGHAT and FQDESV (reference sequence). V lost 5 bases, J lost 5 bases, and 9 bases stayed unmatched. There are 15 residues in the CDR3. CDR3 nucleotides: TGTGCCAGCAGCCCGACAGGGAGCAGGGATCAGCCCCAGCATTTT. Its protein product is CASSPTGSRDQPQHF.

The chain couples TRBV28 to TRBJ2-1; 11 bases agree with TRBD2. The germline V gene has CDR1 MDHEN and CDR2 SYDVKM. The V gene end was trimmed by 6 bases and the J gene end by 5 bases; junction bases not matched to a gene: 6. CDR3 length equals 15 residues. The CDR3 DNA sequence: TGTGCCAGCAGCAGTAGCGGGAGGGGAAACAATGAGCAGTTCTTC. This encodes CASSSSGRGNNEQFF.

The chain is built from TRBV5-4 and TRBJ1-2; possible D gene TRBD1, 5 bases. V was shortened by 5 bases and J by 4 bases, with 18 bases between the two germline ends. The CDR3 is 15 amino acids. The V gene's germline CDR1 is SGHNT and CDR2 YYREEE (reference sequence). The CDR3 here is CASRPRSRVGYGYTF. Written as DNA, the CDR3 is TGTGCCAGCAGGCCGCGGTCCAGGGTAGGCTATGGCTACACCTTC. The entire variable domain, with the rest obtained from reference TRBV5-4 and TRBJ1-2, is as follows: ETGVTQSPTHLIKTRGQQVTLRCSSQSGHNTVSWYQQALGQGPQFIFQYYREEENGRGNFPPRFSGLQFPNYSSELNVNALELDDSALYLCASRPRSRVGYGYTFGSGTRLTVV.

This chain connects TRBV19 to TRBJ2-7; TRBD2 matches at 8 bases. The CDR3 has 15 residues. Germline trimming cut 1 base from V and 7 bases from J; bases unmatched to any gene: 9. Looked up from germline, CDR1 is LNHDA and CDR2 is SQIVND (reference sequence). CDR3 sequence reads: CASSIGLAGPGEQYF. In DNA, the CDR3 is TGTGCCAGTAGTATAGGCCTAGCGGGCCCCGGGGAGCAGTACTTC.

This clone showed up just a few times. This chain links TRBV10-3 with TRBJ1-1; D is perhaps TRBD1 (5 bases). This CDR3 contains 13 residues. With 3 bases removed from V and 8 bases from J, the gap between germline ends came to 13 bases. The germline gives CDR1 ENHRY, CDR2 SYGVKD. The CDR3 sequence is CAISDGDSPEAFF. The CDR3 bases are TGTGCCATCAGTGACGGCGACAGTCCAGAAGCTTTCTTT.

This clone was observed a few times. The chain is built from TRBV9 and TRBJ1-2; D unclear. In germline, CDR1 is SGDLS, CDR2 YYNGEE. Trimming stripped 0 bases from V and 7 bases from J, with 13 bases between. This CDR3 comprises 14 residues. CDR3 DNA sequence: TGTGCCAGCAGCGTAGGAGTTGCGGGGTCTGGCTACACCTTC. This translates into CASSVGVAGSGYTF. Filled out from reference TRBV9 and TRBJ1-2, the complete variable domain reads DSGVTQTPKHLITATGQRVTLRCSPRSGDLSVYWYQQSLDQGLQFLIQYYNGEERAKGNILERFSAQQFPDLHSELNLSSLELGDSALYFCASSVGVAGSGYTFGSGTRLTVV.